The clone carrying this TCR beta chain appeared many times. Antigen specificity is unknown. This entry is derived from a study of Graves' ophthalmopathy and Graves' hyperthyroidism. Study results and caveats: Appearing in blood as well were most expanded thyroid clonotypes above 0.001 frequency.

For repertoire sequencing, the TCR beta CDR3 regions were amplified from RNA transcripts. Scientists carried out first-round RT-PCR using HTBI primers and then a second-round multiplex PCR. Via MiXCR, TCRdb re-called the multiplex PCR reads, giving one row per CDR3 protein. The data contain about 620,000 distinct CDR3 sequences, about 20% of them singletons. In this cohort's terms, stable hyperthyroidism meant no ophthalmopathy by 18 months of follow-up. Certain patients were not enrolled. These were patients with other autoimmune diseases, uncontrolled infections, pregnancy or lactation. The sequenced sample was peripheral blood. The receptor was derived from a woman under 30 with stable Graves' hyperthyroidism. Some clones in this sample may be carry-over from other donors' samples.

CDR3 amino acids: CASSQGPGEKETQYF. The DNA for the CDR3 is TGCGCCAGCAGCCAAGGACCGGGGGAGAAAGAGACCCAGTACTTC. The chain links TRBV4-1 to TRBJ2-5, with a weak D call TRBD2 (6 bases). This CDR3 region has 15 residues. Germline lookup yields CDR1 MGHRA and CDR2 YSYEKL. Trimming left V 1 base short and J 3 bases short, with 12 bases between.